This T cell receptor beta chain was sequenced for a study of shared clonotypes between healthy human individuals. Findings of the study overall: Across subsets, estimated richness was generally greater for naive than for memory populations. Donor scarcity curtailed the genetic and exposure-history diversity represented herein.

Germline CDR1 and CDR2: SGDLS and YYNGEE. Trimming took 0 bases from V and 9 from J, leaving 4 bases between them. CDR3 length equals 11 residues. It was 200 to 250 ng DNA, around 32,000 T cell genomes, that sorted-subset replicate PCRs used. Assay used: immunoSEQ multiplex PCR; TCRdb lists only in-frame clones, some missing. Among under 1,100,000 clones, roughly 75% were seen once, and the ten largest hold roughly 1.5%. In the case of this clone: What it binds is unknown.

Source material: memory CD4+ T cells sorted from blood. Indicated subset: CD45RA-negative fraction. This receptor was obtained from a man younger than 35 in good health. The chain joins TRBV9 to TRBJ2-1; D not certain. This CDR3 reads CASSVDREQFF. The CDR3 DNA reads TGTGCCAGCAGCGTAGACCGTGAGCAGTTCTTC.